A single sample gave rise to the 19 T cell receptor beta chains below, sequenced in a study of T cells in narcolepsy. Method: immunoSEQ multiplex PCR; TCRdb's copy keeps in-frame clones and lacks some. This sample has approximately 35,000 clones, with 87% found just once. Sequenced material: CD45RA- memory CD4+ T cells from PBMCs. The receptors originated from a human donor with narcolepsy.

This chain joins TRBV13 and TRBJ2-1; 12 nucleotides align to TRBD2. This CDR3 is built from 22 residues. CDR1 and CDR2 (germline): PRHDT, FYEKMQ (reference sequence). Losses at the gene ends were 5 bases for V and 1 base for J; bases not matched to a gene: 21. The CDR3 loop reads CASSNLGHLTSGRLWSYNEQFF. The CDR3 DNA reads as TGTGCCAGCAGCAATTTGGGACACCTAACTAGCGGGAGGCTCTGGTCCTACAATGAGCAGTTCTTC.

This rearrangement joins TRBV29-1 to TRBJ2-5; TRBD1 or TRBD2 may be the D gene (6 bases each). The CDR3 covers 12 residues. From germline, CDR1 is SQVTM and CDR2 ANQGSEA. V was clipped by 4 bases and J by 2 bases, with 8 bases between them. For the CDR3, the DNA is TGCAGCGTTGCGGGGGCTCAAGAGACCCAGTACTTC. It yields the protein CSVAGAQETQYF.

CDR3 coding DNA: TGTGCCAGCAGCTTAGTCGGAACAGGGGGCAATGAAAAACTGTTTTTT. Encoded protein: CASSLVGTGGNEKLFF. The chain recombines TRBV7-2 with TRBJ1-4; 9 bases map to TRBD1. V trimming: 1 base; J trimming: 5 bases; junction bases outside the gene matches: 5. This CDR3 is 16 amino acids long. CDR1 SGHTA and CDR2 FQGNSA come from the germline V gene.

The J gene is TRBJ2-3, the V gene TRBV7-2; TRBD2 matches at 9 bases. This CDR3 comprises 16 residues. Germline loops: CDR1 SGHTA, CDR2 FQGNSA. After removal of 5 bases from V and 4 bases from J, the junction contained 10 bases not matched to a gene. CDR3 in DNA: TGTGCCAGCAGCACTGGCCGCGGGGGGGCCGCAGATACGCAGTATTTT. It codes for CASSTGRGGAADTQYF.

The chain employs TRBV11-3 and TRBJ2-5, with TRBD1 matching 8 bases. The V and J ends lost 6 bases and 3 bases, in that order; junction bases with no gene match: 3. The CDR3 is made up of 13 amino acids. In germline, CDR1 is SGHNT, CDR2 YENEEA. The CDR3 DNA reads TGTGCCAGCAGTCAGGGGGCCAAAGAGACCCAGTACTTC. Amino acid sequence: CASSQGAKETQYF. The complete variable domain, with remaining parts taken from reference TRBV11-3 and TRBJ2-5, reads EAGVVQSPRYKIIEKKQPVAFWCNPISGHNTLYWYLQNLGQGPELLIRYENEEAVDDSQLPKDRFSAERLKGVDSTLKIQPAELGDSAVYLCASSQGAKETQYFGPGTRLLVL.

This clone was seen a single time. The V call is TRBV6-1, the J call TRBJ2-3, with D possibly being TRBD1 (5 bases). The CDR3 is 13 amino acids. Looked up from germline, CDR1 is MNHNS and CDR2 is SASEGT. V lost 0 bases to trimming and J lost 8 bases, with 9 bases between them. The CDR3 is CASSEAVRGTQYF. DNA for the CDR3: TGTGCCAGCAGTGAAGCCGTTAGGGGTACGCAGTATTTT.

The gene calls are TRBV19 and TRBJ1-5; the D is unclear. Germline-derived CDR1 and CDR2 are LNHDA and SQIVND (reference sequence). The CDR3 is 12 amino acids. The V gene lost 5 bases and the J gene lost 4 bases, with 6 bases spanning the gap. In nucleotides, the CDR3 is TGTGCCAGTAGTGTAGGGAATCAGCCCCAGCATTTT. It encodes CASSVGNQPQHF.

This clone was recorded only once. This chain links TRBV28 with TRBJ1-3, with D tentatively TRBD1 (6 bases). The CDR3 is 13 amino acids. Germline CDR1 reads MDHEN; CDR2 reads SYDVKM. V was pared by 3 bases and J by 8 bases, with 11 bases between. CDR3 region: CASSLSGAHTIYF. DNA for the CDR3: TGTGCCAGCAGTTTGTCAGGGGCGCACACCATATATTTT.

The chain employs TRBV7-8 and TRBJ2-7; D unclear. The germline CDR1 and CDR2 sequences are SGHVS and FQNEAQ. This CDR3 is built from 12 residues. V was clipped by 6 bases and J by 4 bases, with 10 bases between them. The chain's CDR3 is CASSLSQYEQYF. The CDR3 DNA reads TGTGCCAGCAGTTTAAGTCAGTACGAGCAGTACTTC.

The chain carries TRBV6-1 and TRBJ1-3, with a tentative D call TRBD1 (6 bases). This CDR3 is built from 15 residues. CDR1 is MNHNS and CDR2 is SASEGT in the germline V gene. The V end was cut by 4 bases, the J end by 4 bases, with 14 bases between. DNA of the CDR3: TGTGCCAGCAGTGGGGGGCAGGGGATGGGAAACACCATATATTTT. Translating gives CASSGGQGMGNTIYF.

The chain recombines TRBV5-1 with TRBJ1-1; D is possibly TRBD1 (6 bases). The ends were cut back, 0 bases at V and 4 bases at J, with 10 bases in the middle. This CDR3 spans 14 amino acids. The germline CDR1 and CDR2 sequences are SGHRS and YFSETQ. The CDR3 is CASSLGSGATEAFF. CDR3 DNA: TGCGCCAGCAGCTTGGGTTCAGGGGCCACTGAAGCTTTCTTT.

The chain employs TRBV9 and TRBJ2-3, with D tentatively TRBD2 (5 bases). This CDR3 has 16 amino acids. The germline CDR1 and CDR2 sequences are SGDLS and YYNGEE. Trimming left V 0 bases short and J 3 bases short, with 14 bases between. The CDR3 here is CASSVGSSRETDTQYF. As DNA, the CDR3 is TGTGCCAGCAGCGTAGGCAGTAGCCGGGAAACAGATACGCAGTATTTT.

The V gene is TRBV5-1, the J gene TRBJ2-1; D is unresolved. CDR1 and CDR2 from the germline V gene are SGHRS and YFSETQ. The CDR3 sequence is 15 residues long. V lost 0 bases, J lost 6 bases, and 13 bases lay in between. Here the CDR3 DNA reads TGCGCCAGCAGCTTGGAATGGGCTAGGAGCAATGAGCAGTTCTTC. It codes for CASSLEWARSNEQFF.

The chain recombines TRBV5-1 with TRBJ2-3, with 10 bases matching TRBD1. The CDR3 length is 15 residues. V lost 5 bases, J lost 3 bases, and 6 bases stayed unmatched. CDR1 is SGHRS, CDR2 YFSETQ, per germline. CDR3 coding DNA: TGCGCCAGCAGAACCGGGACAGGGGCTACAGATACGCAGTATTTT. Protein: CASRTGTGATDTQYF.

J is TRBJ2-3 and V is TRBV2; D uncertain. Per the germline V gene, CDR1 is SNHLY and CDR2 is FYNNEI. The CDR3 consists of 14 residues. Trimming removed 11 bases at V and 0 bases at J, with 15 bases between. DNA for the CDR3: TGTGCCGGATCAGAGGATTCTAGCACAGATACGCAGTATTTT. This gives the protein CAGSEDSSTDTQYF.

This clone was counted a single time. The rearrangement uses TRBV5-1 and TRBJ1-2, with D maybe TRBD1 (5 bases). The CDR3 runs to 12 residues. With 7 bases removed from V and 3 bases from J, the gap between germline ends came to 10 bases. CDR1 SGHRS and CDR2 YFSETQ come from the germline V gene. This CDR3 is CASGPTDYGYTF. The CDR3, as DNA: TGCGCCAGCGGACCGACAGACTATGGCTACACCTTC.

The V and J genes are TRBV6-5 and TRBJ1-5, with 8 bases lining up with TRBD1. This CDR3 has 14 amino acids. The J segment lost 4 bases and the V segment lost 5 bases, leaving 4 bases of the junction unmatched. Germline lookup yields CDR1 MNHEY and CDR2 SVGAGI. The CDR3 DNA sequence: TGTGCCAGCAGTGAAACAGGGGGGAATCAGCCCCAGCATTTT. Amino acid sequence: CASSETGGNQPQHF.

The chain has TRBV9 and TRBJ2-1; a possible D gene is TRBD2 (5 bases). Trimming shortened V by 0 bases and J by 5 bases, and 21 bases separated the two germline ends. The length of the CDR3 is 18 residues. In germline, CDR1 is SGDLS, CDR2 YYNGEE. The DNA of the CDR3 is TGTGCCAGCAGCGTAGGGAATACGAGGGCTATCCCTGACAATGAGCAGTTCTTC. Protein product: CASSVGNTRAIPDNEQFF. Full variable domain (rest looked up from reference TRBV9 and TRBJ2-1): DSGVTQTPKHLITATGQRVTLRCSPRSGDLSVYWYQQSLDQGLQFLIQYYNGEERAKGNILERFSAQQFPDLHSELNLSSLELGDSALYFCASSVGNTRAIPDNEQFFGPGTRLTVL.

The chain employs TRBV7-8 and TRBJ2-7; the D is unclear. The germline V gene encodes CDR1 SGHVS and CDR2 FQNEAQ. V was clipped by 0 bases and J by 7 bases, with 4 bases between them. CDR3 size: 11 residues. As DNA, the CDR3 is TGTGCCAGCAGCTTAGCGGGAGAGCAGTACTTC. Residues: CASSLAGEQYF.